This TCR beta chain was captured by sequencing in a study of T cells in Graves' hyperthyroidism and ophthalmopathy. This clonotype has more than one count but fewer than ten. The target antigen is unknown. The PBMCs were sourced from fresh peripheral blood (approximately 9.6 ml). CDR1 is LNHDA and CDR2 is SQIVND in the germline V gene (reference sequence). This CDR3 region has 12 residues. V was trimmed by 3 bases and J by 11 bases, leaving 13 bases between them. Study conclusions and caveats: Most clonotypes expanded in thyroid above 0.001 were likewise present in blood.

RNA transcripts provided the source from which TCR beta CDR3 regions were amplified. The primer set for the first-round RT-PCR of the TCR CDR3 was HTBI. TCRdb used MiXCR to reprocess the multiplex PCR reads, holding one entry per CDR3 protein. Of about 530,000 distinct CDR3 sequences in the sample, over 15% were seen once. The specimen was blood. The clonotype was recovered from a woman aged 18-30 years with Graves' ophthalmopathy. The chain is built from TRBV19 and TRBJ1-1; unclear D gene. The CDR3 DNA is TGTGCCAGTAGTATCGGGGAGGTGGCGGCTTTCTTT. It translates to CASSIGEVAAFF. The whole variable domain, remainder taken from reference TRBV19 and TRBJ1-1, is DGGITQSPKYLFRKEGQNVTLSCEQNLNHDAMYWYRQDPGQGLRLIYYSQIVNDFQKGDIAEGYSVSREKKESFPLTVTSAQKNPTAFYLCASSIGEVAAFFGQGTRLTVV.